Listed below are T cell receptor beta chains from one sample, sequenced in a study of cytomegalovirus exposure and HLA in healthy donors. Profiling relied on immunoSEQ multiplex PCR, and the TCRdb table lists in-frame clones only, not all of them. The sample has approximately 58,000 clones, 85% to 95% seen once. Sequencing was done on a sample of PBMCs. The receptors here all came from a young woman in good health and CMV-seropositive. The CDR3 runs from the conserved cysteine through the conserved F or W. A D gene is named only where the DNA matches it firmly. Expanded clones are given a class, and other clones once, few, many or no size at all.

>.|TRBJ2-7|TRBV18|.
TGTGCCAGCTCACCGAGGAGAAACTACGAGCAGTACTTC
CASSPRRNYEQYF
>.|TRBJ2-3|TRBV6-5|.
TGTGCCAGCGGGAGAACAGATACGCAGTATTTT
CASGRTDTQYF
>TRBD1|TRBJ2-7|TRBV6-1|.
TGTGCCAGCAGTGAAGGGGACAGGGGGCTCGAGCAGTACTTC
CASSEGDRGLEQYF
>TRBD1|TRBJ1-1|TRBV5-1|.
TGCGCCAGCAGCATAACGGGACAGGGGGTCGGCACTGAAGCTTTCTTT
CASSITGQGVGTEAFF
>.|TRBJ1-4|TRBV4-1|.
TGCGCCAGCAGCCAAGAGGAGGGAACTAATGAAAAACTGTTTTTT
CASSQEEGTNEKLFF
>TRBD1|TRBJ1-3|TRBV28|.
TGTGCCACCGGGACAGTGTCAGGAAACACCATATATTTT
CATGTVSGNTIYF
>TRBD2|TRBJ2-5|TRBV27|few
TGTGCCAGCAGTGAGCGGGGAGGGGAGACCCAGTACTTC
CASSERGGETQYF
>TRBD1|TRBJ2-5|TRBV11-2|.
TGTGCCAGCAGCCAAGACAGGGTTGGCGAGACCCAGTACTTC
CASSQDRVGETQYF
>TRBD2|TRBJ2-1|TRBV5-1|.
TGCGCCAGCAGCCTACCTACTAGCGGGGAAAACAATGAGCAGTTCTTC
CASSLPTSGENNEQFF
>.|TRBJ1-3|TRBV4-1|.
TGCGCCAGCAGCCAAGACAGGGTTAGTGGAAACACCATATATTTT
CASSQDRVSGNTIYF
>.|TRBJ1-2|TRBV27|once
TGTGCCAGCAGTTTCCTCCCTATTTCCTATGGCTACACCTTC
CASSFLPISYGYTF
>TRBD1|TRBJ1-5|TRBV27|.
TGTGCCAGCAGTTTGGACAGGGGCGGACAGCCCCAGCATTTT
CASSLDRGGQPQHF
>TRBD1|TRBJ1-5|TRBV6-6|.
TGTGCCACCAAACCGACAGGGTATAGCAATCAGCCCCAGCATTTT
CATKPTGYSNQPQHF
>.|TRBJ2-7|TRBV5-6|.
TGTGCCAGCAGCTTGGCCTTACAGGGTATCTCCTACGAGCAGTACTTC
CASSLALQGISYEQYF
>.|TRBJ2-3|TRBV27|.
TGTGCCAGCAGCAGAAGCGGAACTAGCACAGATACGCAGTATTTT
CASSRSGTSTDTQYF
>TRBD1|TRBJ1-5|TRBV27|once
TGTGCCAGCAGTGGACAGGGGGCTGAGGGGACATACAGCAATCAGCCCCAGCATTTT
CASSGQGAEGTYSNQPQHF
>.|TRBJ2-5|TRBV7-9|.
TGTGCCAGCAGCCCTAGCAGGACAGAGACCCAGTACTTC
CASSPSRTETQYF
>.|TRBJ2-6|TRBV7-9|few
TGTGCCAGCAGCCGAAGGGGGGGATCTGGGGCCAACGTCCTGACTTTC
CASSRRGGSGANVLTF
>TRBD2|TRBJ2-1|TRBV4-1|once
TGCGCCAGCAGCCAGGCCGGGGGGGGTTACAATGAGCAGTTCTTC
CASSQAGGGYNEQFF
>.|TRBJ2-5|TRBV5-4|.
TGTGCCAGCAGCTCGTACCAAGAGACCCAGTACTTC
CASSSYQETQYF
>.|TRBJ2-7|TRBV27|.
TGTGCCAGCAGTTTAGGACAGCACTACGAGCAGTACTTC
CASSLGQHYEQYF
>.|TRBJ2-6|TRBV5-1|.
TGCGCCAGCAGCTCCATCGGACGGGGCTCTGGGGCCAACGTCCTGACTTTC
CASSSIGRGSGANVLTF